Listed below are T cell receptor beta chains from one sample, sequenced in a study of cytomegalovirus exposure and HLA in healthy donors. The data were produced by immunoSEQ multiplex PCR, yet TCRdb's version contains in-frame clones alone and is incomplete. This sample has fewer than 150,000 clones, with approximately 85% found just once. Sequenced sample: PBMCs. These receptors came from a woman under 40 in good health and CMV-seropositive. Both conserved end residues are part of each CDR3. A D gene is named only where the DNA matches it firmly. Rows may omit the clone size; those that give it use once, few, many or a size class.

d_call	v_call	clone_size	j_call	cdr3_aa	cdr3_nt
.	TRBV30	.	TRBJ1-1	CAWRGGRSTEAFF	TGTGCCTGGAGGGGGGGGCGCAGCACTGAAGCTTTCTTT
TRBD2	TRBV18	.	TRBJ2-7	CASSQFSGGAAYEQYF	TGTGCCAGCTCCCAGTTTAGCGGGGGGGCCGCGTACGAGCAGTACTTC
TRBD1	TRBV27	.	TRBJ2-7	CASSLAGTGSYEQYF	TGTGCCAGCAGTTTAGCCGGGACAGGCTCCTACGAGCAGTACTTC
TRBD1	TRBV19	.	TRBJ1-1	CASSQQGASEAFF	TGTGCCAGTAGTCAACAGGGGGCGAGTGAAGCTTTCTTT
TRBD1	TRBV11-2	.	TRBJ2-6	CASSLGLGTALVLTF	TGTGCCAGCAGCCTTGGTCTTGGGACAGCTTTGGTCCTGACTTTC
TRBD1	TRBV29-1	.	TRBJ2-1	CSVTGGGSYNEQFF	TGCAGCGTTACAGGGGGCGGCTCCTACAATGAGCAGTTCTTC
.	TRBV29-1	.	TRBJ2-1	CSGTRTTRGDEQFF	TGCAGCGGGACCAGGACTACCCGGGGTGATGAGCAGTTCTTC
TRBD2	TRBV5-4	.	TRBJ2-5	CASSTPWTRGTETQYF	TGTGCCAGCAGTACCCCTTGGACTAGGGGAACCGAGACCCAGTACTTC
TRBD2	TRBV9	.	TRBJ2-1	CASSVSSGTSNEQFF	TGTGCCAGCAGCGTCTCCTCCGGGACTAGCAATGAGCAGTTCTTC
.	TRBV6-5	.	TRBJ2-3	CASSYGGNTQYF	TGTGCCAGCAGTTACGGCGGGAATACGCAGTATTTT
TRBD2	TRBV29-1	.	TRBJ2-2	CSVDQKGGGAFGELFF	TGCAGCGTCGATCAAAAAGGCGGGGGAGCTTTCGGGGAGCTGTTTTTT
.	TRBV27	.	TRBJ1-6	CASSSYNSPLHF	TGTGCCTCGAGCTCCTATAATTCACCCCTCCACTTT
.	TRBV6-5	.	TRBJ1-2	CASLPDQGANYGYTF	TGTGCCAGCCTCCCCGACCAGGGCGCTAACTATGGCTACACCTTC
.	TRBV28	.	TRBJ2-1	CASSTFNGEQFF	TGTGCCAGCAGCACTTTTAACGGTGAGCAGTTCTTC
.	TRBV21-1	.	TRBJ1-1	CASSAQVTTEAFF	TGTGCCAGCAGCGCTCAGGTGACCACTGAAGCTTTCTTT
TRBD2	TRBV2	once	TRBJ2-2	CASTSTSPNTGELFF	TGTGCCAGCACCTCGACTAGCCCAAACACCGGGGAGCTGTTTTTT
TRBD1	TRBV4-1	.	TRBJ1-4	CASRDTGGNEKLFF	TGCGCCAGCAGAGATACAGGGGGTAATGAAAAACTGTTTTTT
.	TRBV28	.	TRBJ2-1	CASDQGSSYNEQFF	TGTGCCAGCGATCAGGGAAGCTCCTACAATGAGCAGTTCTTC
TRBD2	TRBV14	.	TRBJ2-2	CASSQSRTSLAGELFF	TGTGCCAGCAGCCAAAGCCGGACTAGCTTGGCCGGGGAGCTGTTTTTT
TRBD2	TRBV5-1	once	TRBJ2-1	CASSLFAGVNNEQFF	TGCGCCAGCAGCTTGTTTGCGGGAGTAAACAATGAGCAGTTCTTC
TRBD1	TRBV5-1	.	TRBJ2-3	CASSLEGAGTQYF	TGCGCCAGCAGCTTGGAGGGGGCTGGTACGCAGTATTTT
.	TRBV5-6	.	TRBJ2-4	CASSSSGIQYF	TGTGCCAGCAGCTCCAGTGGCATTCAGTACTTC
.	TRBV9	few	TRBJ1-1	CASSPPGGTMNTEAFF	TGTGCCAGCAGCCCCCCGGGGGGCACCATGAACACTGAAGCTTTCTTT
TRBD1	TRBV2	.	TRBJ1-4	CASTGQGGEKLFF	TGTGCCAGCACCGGACAGGGCGGTGAAAAACTGTTTTTT
TRBD2	TRBV4-1	.	TRBJ2-1	CASKNSGSRNEQFF	TGCGCCAGCAAGAATAGCGGGAGCCGCAATGAGCAGTTCTTC
TRBD1	TRBV11-2	.	TRBJ2-1	CASSLGTGSYNEQFF	TGTGCCAGCAGCTTAGGGACAGGGTCCTACAATGAGCAGTTCTTC
.	TRBV13	.	TRBJ1-5	CASSRRGDNSNQPQHF	TGTGCCAGCAGCCGCCGGGGGGATAATAGCAATCAGCCCCAGCATTTT
.	TRBV10-3	.	TRBJ2-3	CAISEGSGVGRGTQYF	TGTGCCATCAGTGAGGGGAGTGGAGTCGGGCGAGGTACGCAGTATTTT
.	TRBV29-1	.	TRBJ1-2	CSVDPRGVHGYTF	TGCAGCGTTGACCCCAGGGGAGTCCATGGCTACACCTTC
TRBD1	TRBV25-1	.	TRBJ2-1	CASIGGTGGNEQFF	TGTGCCAGCATTGGAGGGACAGGGGGTAATGAGCAGTTCTTC
.	TRBV6-5	once	TRBJ2-5	CASSFQGAQETQYF	TGTGCCAGCAGTTTTCAAGGGGCCCAAGAGACCCAGTACTTC
.	TRBV4-1	.	TRBJ1-4	CASGILPGEKLFF	TGCGCCAGCGGAATACTCCCCGGGGAAAAACTGTTTTTT
.	TRBV6-6	.	TRBJ2-2	CASSYDGTGELFF	TGTGCCAGCAGTTACGACGGGACCGGGGAGCTGTTTTTT
.	TRBV7-7	.	TRBJ2-5	CASSPGGGRETQYF	TGTGCTAGCAGTCCCGGAGGTGGACGGGAGACCCAGTACTTC
TRBD1	TRBV30	.	TRBJ1-2	CAWSVGTGGLNYGYTF	TGTGCCTGGAGTGTAGGTACAGGGGGCCTTAACTATGGCTACACCTTC
TRBD2	TRBV5-4	.	TRBJ2-1	CASSLDGGTLYNEQFF	TGTGCCAGCAGCTTGGACGGGGGGACGCTCTACAATGAGCAGTTCTTC
TRBD1	TRBV9	.	TRBJ1-1	CASSVSAGGTEAFF	TGTGCCAGCAGCGTTTCCGCAGGGGGAACTGAAGCTTTCTTT
.	TRBV28	.	TRBJ1-1	CASSGTPMGTEAFF	TGTGCCAGCAGTGGGACTCCCATGGGCACTGAAGCTTTCTTT
TRBD2	TRBV2	.	TRBJ2-5	CASSDTAGGQETQYF	TGTGCCAGCAGTGATACAGCGGGGGGCCAAGAGACCCAGTACTTC
.	TRBV9	.	TRBJ2-1	CASSSQDFSSYNEQFF	TGTGCCAGCAGCTCCCAGGATTTCAGCTCCTACAATGAGCAGTTCTTC
.	TRBV30	.	TRBJ1-1	CAWSVEGRPFGAFF	TGTGCCTGGAGCGTGGAGGGTAGGCCCTTTGGGGCTTTCTTT
TRBD1	TRBV7-3	once	TRBJ1-1	CASSFGQATEAFF	TGTGCCAGCAGCTTCGGACAGGCCACTGAAGCTTTCTTT
TRBD2	TRBV9	.	TRBJ2-2	CASSVTGGNTGELFF	TGTGCCAGCAGCGTAACGGGGGGGAACACCGGGGAGCTGTTTTTT
TRBD2	TRBV11-2	.	TRBJ2-7	CASSLVRATGGEQYF	TGTGCCAGCAGCTTAGTCCGGGCCACGGGGGGCGAGCAGTACTTC
.	TRBV9	.	TRBJ2-6	CASSVIGSTGANVLTF	TGTGCCAGCAGCGTGATCGGTTCAACTGGGGCCAACGTCCTGACTTTC
TRBD2	TRBV28	once	TRBJ2-7	CASSGRTSGRKEQYF	TGTGCCAGCAGTGGACGGACTAGCGGGAGAAAAGAGCAGTACTTC
TRBD1	TRBV2	.	TRBJ2-1	CASDRGQAYNEQFF	TGTGCCAGCGATAGGGGACAGGCCTACAATGAGCAGTTCTTC
TRBD1	TRBV30	.	TRBJ1-2	CAWSQSGGWGYTF	TGTGCCTGGAGTCAGTCAGGGGGCTGGGGCTACACCTTC
TRBD2	TRBV12-5	.	TRBJ2-1	CASGLGLAGDNEQFF	TGTGCTAGTGGTTTGGGACTAGCGGGAGACAATGAGCAGTTCTTC